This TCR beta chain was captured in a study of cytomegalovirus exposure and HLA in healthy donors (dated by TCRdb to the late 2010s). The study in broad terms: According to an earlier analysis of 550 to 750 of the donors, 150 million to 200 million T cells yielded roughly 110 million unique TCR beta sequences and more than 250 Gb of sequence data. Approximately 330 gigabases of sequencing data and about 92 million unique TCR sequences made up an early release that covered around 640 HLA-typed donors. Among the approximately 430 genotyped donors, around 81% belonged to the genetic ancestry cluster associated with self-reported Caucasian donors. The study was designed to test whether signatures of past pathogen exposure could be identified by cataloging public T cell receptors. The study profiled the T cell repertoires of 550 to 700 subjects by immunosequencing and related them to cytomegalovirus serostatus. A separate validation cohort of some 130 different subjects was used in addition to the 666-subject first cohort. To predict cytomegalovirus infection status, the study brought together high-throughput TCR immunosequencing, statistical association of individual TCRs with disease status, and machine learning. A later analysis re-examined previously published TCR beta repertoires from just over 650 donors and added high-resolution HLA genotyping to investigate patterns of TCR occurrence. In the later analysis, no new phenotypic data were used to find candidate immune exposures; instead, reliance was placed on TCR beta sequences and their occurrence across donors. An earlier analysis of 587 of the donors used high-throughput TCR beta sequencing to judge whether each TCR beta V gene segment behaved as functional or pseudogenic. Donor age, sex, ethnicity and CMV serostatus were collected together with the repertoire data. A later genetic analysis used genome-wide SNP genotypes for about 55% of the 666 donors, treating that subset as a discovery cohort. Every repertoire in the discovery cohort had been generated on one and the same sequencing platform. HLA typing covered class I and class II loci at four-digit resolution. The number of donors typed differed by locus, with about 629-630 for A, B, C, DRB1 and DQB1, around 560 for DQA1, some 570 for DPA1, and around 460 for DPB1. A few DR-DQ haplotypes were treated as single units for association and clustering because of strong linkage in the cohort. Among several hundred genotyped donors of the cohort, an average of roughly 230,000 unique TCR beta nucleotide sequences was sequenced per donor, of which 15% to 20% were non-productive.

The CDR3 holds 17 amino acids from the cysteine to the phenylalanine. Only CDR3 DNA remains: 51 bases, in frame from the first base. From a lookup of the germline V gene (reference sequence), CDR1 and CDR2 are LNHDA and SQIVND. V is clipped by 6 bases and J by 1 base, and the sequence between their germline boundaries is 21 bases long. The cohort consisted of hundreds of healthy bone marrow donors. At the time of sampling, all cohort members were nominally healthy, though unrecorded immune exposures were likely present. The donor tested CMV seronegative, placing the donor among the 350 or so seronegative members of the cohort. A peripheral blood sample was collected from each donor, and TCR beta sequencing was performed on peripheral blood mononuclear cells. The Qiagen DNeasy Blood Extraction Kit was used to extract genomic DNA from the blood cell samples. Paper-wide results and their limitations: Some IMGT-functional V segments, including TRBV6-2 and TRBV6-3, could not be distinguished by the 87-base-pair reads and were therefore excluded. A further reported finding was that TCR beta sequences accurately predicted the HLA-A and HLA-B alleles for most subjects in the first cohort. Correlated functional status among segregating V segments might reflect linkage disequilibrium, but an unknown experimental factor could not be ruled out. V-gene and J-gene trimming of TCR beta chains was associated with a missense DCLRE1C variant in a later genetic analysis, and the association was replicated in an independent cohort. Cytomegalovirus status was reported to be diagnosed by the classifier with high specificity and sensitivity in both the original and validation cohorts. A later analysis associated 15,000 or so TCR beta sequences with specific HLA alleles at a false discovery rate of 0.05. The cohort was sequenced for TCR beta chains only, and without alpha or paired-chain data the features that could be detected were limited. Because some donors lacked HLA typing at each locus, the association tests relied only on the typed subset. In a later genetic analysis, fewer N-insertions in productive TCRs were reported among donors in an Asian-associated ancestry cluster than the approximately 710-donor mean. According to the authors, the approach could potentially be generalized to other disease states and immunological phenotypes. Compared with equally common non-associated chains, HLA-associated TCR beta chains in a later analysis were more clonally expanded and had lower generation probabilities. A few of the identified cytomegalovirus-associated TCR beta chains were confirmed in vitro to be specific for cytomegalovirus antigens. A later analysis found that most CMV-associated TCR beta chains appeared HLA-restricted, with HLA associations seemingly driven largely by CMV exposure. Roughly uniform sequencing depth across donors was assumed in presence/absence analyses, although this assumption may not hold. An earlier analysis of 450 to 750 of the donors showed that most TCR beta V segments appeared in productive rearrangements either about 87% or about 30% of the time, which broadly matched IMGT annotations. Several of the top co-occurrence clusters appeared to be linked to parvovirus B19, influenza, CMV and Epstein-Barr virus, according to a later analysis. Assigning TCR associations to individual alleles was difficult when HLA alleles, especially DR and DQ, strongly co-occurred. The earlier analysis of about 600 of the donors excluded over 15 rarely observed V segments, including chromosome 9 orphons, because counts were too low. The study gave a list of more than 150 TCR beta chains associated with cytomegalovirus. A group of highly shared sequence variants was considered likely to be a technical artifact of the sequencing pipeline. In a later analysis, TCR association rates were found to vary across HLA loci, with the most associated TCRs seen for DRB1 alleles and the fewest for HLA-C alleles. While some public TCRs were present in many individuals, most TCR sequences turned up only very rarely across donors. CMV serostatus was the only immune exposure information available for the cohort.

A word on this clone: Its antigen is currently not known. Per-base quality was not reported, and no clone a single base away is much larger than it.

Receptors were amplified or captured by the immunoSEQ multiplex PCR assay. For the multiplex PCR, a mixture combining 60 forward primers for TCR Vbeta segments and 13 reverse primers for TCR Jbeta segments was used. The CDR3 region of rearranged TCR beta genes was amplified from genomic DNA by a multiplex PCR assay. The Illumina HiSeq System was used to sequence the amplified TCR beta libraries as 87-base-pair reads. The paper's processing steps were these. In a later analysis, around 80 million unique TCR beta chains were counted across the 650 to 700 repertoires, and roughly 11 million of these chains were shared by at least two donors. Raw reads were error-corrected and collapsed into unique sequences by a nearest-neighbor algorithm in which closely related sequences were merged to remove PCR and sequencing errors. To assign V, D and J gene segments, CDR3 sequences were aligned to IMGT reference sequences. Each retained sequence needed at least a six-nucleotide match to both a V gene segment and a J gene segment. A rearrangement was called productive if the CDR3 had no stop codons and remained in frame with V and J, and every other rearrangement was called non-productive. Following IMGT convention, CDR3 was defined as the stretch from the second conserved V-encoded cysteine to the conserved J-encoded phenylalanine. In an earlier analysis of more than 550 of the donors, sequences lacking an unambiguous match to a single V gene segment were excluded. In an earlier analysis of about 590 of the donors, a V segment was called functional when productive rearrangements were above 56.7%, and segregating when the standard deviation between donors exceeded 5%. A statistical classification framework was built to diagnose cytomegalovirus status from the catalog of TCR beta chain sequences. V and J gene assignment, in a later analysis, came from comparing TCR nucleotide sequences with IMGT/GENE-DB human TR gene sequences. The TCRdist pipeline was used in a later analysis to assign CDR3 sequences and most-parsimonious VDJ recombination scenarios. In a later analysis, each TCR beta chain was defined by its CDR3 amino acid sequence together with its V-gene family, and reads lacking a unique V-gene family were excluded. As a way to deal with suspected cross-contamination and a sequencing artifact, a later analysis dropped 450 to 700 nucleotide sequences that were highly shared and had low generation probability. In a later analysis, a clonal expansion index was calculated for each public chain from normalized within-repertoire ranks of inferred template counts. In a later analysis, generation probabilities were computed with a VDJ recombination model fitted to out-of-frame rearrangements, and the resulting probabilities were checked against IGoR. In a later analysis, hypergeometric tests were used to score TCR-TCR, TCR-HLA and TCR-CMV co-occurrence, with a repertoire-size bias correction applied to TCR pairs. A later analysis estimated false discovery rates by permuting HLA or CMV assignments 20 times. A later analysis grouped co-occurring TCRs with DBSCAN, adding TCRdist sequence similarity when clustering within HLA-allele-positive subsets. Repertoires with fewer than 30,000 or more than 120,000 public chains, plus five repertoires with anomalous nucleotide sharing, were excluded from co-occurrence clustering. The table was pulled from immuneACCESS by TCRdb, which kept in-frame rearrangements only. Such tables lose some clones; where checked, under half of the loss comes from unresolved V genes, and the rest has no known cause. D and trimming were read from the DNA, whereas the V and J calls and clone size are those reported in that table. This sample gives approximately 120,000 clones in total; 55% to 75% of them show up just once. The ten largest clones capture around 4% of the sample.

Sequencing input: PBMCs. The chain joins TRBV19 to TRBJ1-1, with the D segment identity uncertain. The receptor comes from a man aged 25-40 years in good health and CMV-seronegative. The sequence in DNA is TGTGCCAGTAGCCCCGATACGACTGTCGGTGGGAACACTGAAGCTTTCTTT. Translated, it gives CASSPDTTVGGNTEAFF.